The next 22 T cell receptor beta chains were all read from a single sample in a study of monozygotic twins with inflammatory bowel disease. TCRdb reprocessed the 5' RACE reads, with one entry per CDR3 protein and no DNA. Found here are about 380,000 distinct CDR3 sequences; the top ten clones hold 2.6%. Material for sequencing was blood. All receptors come from a human donor with ulcerative colitis or Crohn's disease, or a healthy co-twin of an affected twin (not recorded which).

This chain links TRBV5-1 with TRBJ1-6. The CDR3 extends over 15 amino acids. CDR1 and CDR2 from the germline V gene are SGHRS and YFSETQ. CDR3 loop: CASSLAGRENSPLHF.

The gene calls are TRBV5-1 and TRBJ2-2. From germline, CDR1 is SGHRS and CDR2 YFSETQ. The CDR3 loop spans 13 amino acids. The CDR3 reads CASDMGNTGELFF.

The genes are TRBV27 and TRBJ2-5; TCRdb reports TRBD1, a call that lacks DNA to check it against. The CDR3 covers 14 residues. From germline, CDR1 is MNHEY and CDR2 SMNVEV (reference sequence). CDR3 loop: CASSRDRMQETQYF.

The chain uses TRBV5-1 and TRBJ2-1; TCRdb selects TRBD1, and the lack of DNA leaves this call unchecked. CDR3 length: 16 amino acids. Germline lookup yields CDR1 SGHRS and CDR2 YFSETQ. The CDR3 is CASSFTGTGMDNEQFF.

The chain carries TRBV5-6 and TRBJ2-7; TCRdb's D gene call, TRBD1, goes unchecked for lack of DNA. CDR1 and CDR2 (germline): SGHDT, YYEEEE. The CDR3 extends over 15 amino acids. The chain's CDR3 is CASTYRGESSYEQYF.

The chain uses TRBV5-6 and TRBJ2-7; TCRdb indicates TRBD1, and absent DNA this call remains unverified. Germline CDR1 SGHDT, CDR2 YYEEEE. This CDR3 has 17 residues. The CDR3 loop is CASSPQYLQGISYEQYF.

V and J are TRBV27 and TRBJ1-6; TCRdb names TRBD1, which stays unverified in the absence of DNA. Germline V lookup: CDR1 MNHEY, CDR2 SMNVEV (reference sequence). The CDR3 contains 17 residues. CDR3 residues: CASSLSPHGAVGSPLHF.

J is TRBJ2-7 and V is TRBV12-3 or TRBV12-4; TCRdb lists TRBD1, though no DNA is available to test this call. The CDR3 contains 14 residues. CDR3 residues: CASSTGQGPYEQYF.

The chain carries TRBV9 and TRBJ2-3; absent DNA, TCRdb's TRBD2 call cannot be checked. The CDR3 sequence is 18 residues long. CDR1 is SGDLS and CDR2 is YYNGEE in the germline V gene. CDR3 protein: CASSVGTSGGASTDTQYF.

V and J are TRBV4-2 and TRBJ2-1; TCRdb designates TRBD1, a call that cannot be tested without DNA. The CDR3 is 18 amino acids. Germline CDR1 is LGHNA and CDR2 is YNFKEQ. CDR3 sequence: CASSLELTGNPPYNEQFF.

The J gene is TRBJ2-2, the V gene TRBV12-3 or TRBV12-4; TCRdb's D call, TRBD1, is unchecked because there is no DNA. The CDR3 has 16 residues. CDR3: CASSLVGQGALGELFF.

The CDR3 protein is CASNSFGGGYGYTF. V gene TRBV7-2 combines with J gene TRBJ1-2; TCRdb's assignment of TRBD1 cannot be checked, as there is no DNA. CDR1 and CDR2 from the germline V gene are SGHTA and FQGNSA. The CDR3 runs 14 residues.

This chain's CDR3 is CASSQDQRDTYSGANVLTF. The rearrangement uses TRBV4-3 and TRBJ2-6; the D call of TRBD1 rests on TCRdb alone, since no DNA is present to check it. CDR1 and CDR2 from the germline V gene are LGHNA and YSLEER. The CDR3 loop spans 19 amino acids.

The chain couples TRBV7-9 to TRBJ1-2. Germline V gene lookup returns CDR1 SEHNR and CDR2 FQNEAQ (reference sequence). The CDR3 sequence is 12 residues long. The chain's CDR3 is CASSFGLTGYTF.

This sequence joins TRBV12-3 or TRBV12-4 and TRBJ2-1. This CDR3 is 13 amino acids long. The CDR3 reads CASSSTLDNEQFF.

V usage is TRBV30 and J usage is TRBJ2-7; TCRdb calls TRBD1, which cannot be checked without DNA. Germline loops: CDR1 GTSNPN, CDR2 SVGIG (reference sequence). The CDR3 extends over 15 amino acids. CDR3 loop: CAWRVGQGFYYEQYF.

The chain recombines TRBV20-1 with TRBJ2-5; checking the TCRdb D call of TRBD1 is not possible without DNA. Germline V lookup: CDR1 DFQATT, CDR2 SNEGSKA (reference sequence). CDR3 size: 12 residues. The chain's CDR3 is CSARTGGETQYF.

This chain connects TRBV7-9 to TRBJ2-6; TCRdb reports TRBD1, a call that lacks DNA to check it against. In germline, CDR1 is SEHNR, CDR2 FQNEAQ (reference sequence). The CDR3 totals 17 residues. The CDR3 loop is CASSLTGVRSGANVLTF. Supplemented by reference TRBV7-9 and TRBJ2-6, the full variable domain reads DTGVSQNPRHKITKRGQNVTFRCDPISEHNRLYWYRQTLGQGPEFLTYFQNEAQLEKSRLLSDRFSAERPKGSFSTLEIQRTEQGDSAMYLCASSLTGVRSGANVLTFGAGSRLTVL.

The chain's CDR3 is CASSLWTSGTTDTQYF. The chain is built from TRBV12-3 or TRBV12-4 and TRBJ2-3; no DNA is available, so the TRBD2 call from TCRdb remains unchecked. CDR3 length equals 16 residues.

The chain links TRBV28 to TRBJ2-7; TCRdb selects TRBD1, and the lack of DNA leaves this call unchecked. The CDR3 spans 13 residues. CDR1 is MDHEN and CDR2 is SYDVKM in the germline V gene. CDR3 residues: CASLDRVSYEQYF. The complete variable domain, with remaining parts taken from reference TRBV28 and TRBJ2-7, reads DVKVTQSSRYLVKRTGEKVFLECVQDMDHENMFWYRQDPGLGLRLIYFSYDVKMKEKGDIPEGYSVSREKKERFSLILESASTNQTSMYLCASLDRVSYEQYFGPGTRLTVT.

The chain links TRBV20-1 to TRBJ2-1; TCRdb's assignment of TRBD2 cannot be checked, as there is no DNA. The CDR3 runs 17 residues. CDR1 is DFQATT and CDR2 is SNEGSKA in the germline V gene (reference sequence). The chain's CDR3 is CSARVAGGPSFYNEQFF.

This rearrangement joins TRBV5-1 to TRBJ2-5. Per germline, CDR1 SGHRS and CDR2 YFSETQ. This CDR3 region has 14 residues. The CDR3 spells CASSVSVQTQTQYF. Supplemented by reference TRBV5-1 and TRBJ2-5, the full variable domain reads KAGVTQTPRYLIKTRGQQVTLSCSPISGHRSVSWYQQTPGQGLQFLFEYFSETQRNKGNFPGRFSGRQFSNSRSEMNVSTLELGDSALYLCASSVSVQTQTQYFGPGTRLLVL.